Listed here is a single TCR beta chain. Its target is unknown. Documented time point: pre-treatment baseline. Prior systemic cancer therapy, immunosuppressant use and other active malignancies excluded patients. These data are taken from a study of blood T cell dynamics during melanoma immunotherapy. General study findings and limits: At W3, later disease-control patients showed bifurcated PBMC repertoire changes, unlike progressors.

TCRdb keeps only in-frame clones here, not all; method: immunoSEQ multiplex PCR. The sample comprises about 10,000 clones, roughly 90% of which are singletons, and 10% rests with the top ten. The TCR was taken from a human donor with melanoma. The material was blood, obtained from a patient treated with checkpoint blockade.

CDR3: CASSLHLTGDRVFFAEAFF. The CDR3 nucleotides are TGTGCCAGCAGTTTACACTTGACAGGGGATAGGGTATTTTTCGCTGAAGCTTTCTTT. This rearrangement joins TRBV28 to TRBJ1-1, with 8 bases lining up with TRBD1. Per germline, CDR1 MDHEN and CDR2 SYDVKM. The CDR3 covers 19 residues. The V segment lost 2 bases and the J segment 6 bases; nucleotides outside the gene matches: 20.